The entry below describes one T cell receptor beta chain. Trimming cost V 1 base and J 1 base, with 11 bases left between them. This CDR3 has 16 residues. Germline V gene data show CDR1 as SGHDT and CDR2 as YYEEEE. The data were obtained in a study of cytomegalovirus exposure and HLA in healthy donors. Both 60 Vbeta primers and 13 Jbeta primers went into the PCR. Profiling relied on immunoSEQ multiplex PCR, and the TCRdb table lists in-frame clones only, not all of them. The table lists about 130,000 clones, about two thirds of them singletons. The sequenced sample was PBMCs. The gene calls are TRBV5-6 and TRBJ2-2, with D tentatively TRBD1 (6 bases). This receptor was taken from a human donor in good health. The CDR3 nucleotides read TGTGCCAGCAGCTTGTGGACAGCAAGGAACACCGGGGAGCTGTTTTTT. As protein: CASSLWTARNTGELFF. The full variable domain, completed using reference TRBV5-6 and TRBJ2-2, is DAGVTQSPTHLIKTRGQQVTLRCSPKSGHDTVSWYQQALGQGPQFIFQYYEEEERQRGNFPDRFSGHQFPNYSSELNVNALLLGDSALYLCASSLWTARNTGELFFGEGSRLTVL.